This record covers a single T cell receptor (beta chain). No antigen is known for it. This record comes from a study of human T cells and chemical hapten exposure. Background on the study: Diphenylcyclopropenone was applied weekly to patients' scalps across the roughly 23-week study. Study-level findings and limits: Relative to controls, expanded TCRs formed significantly more large CDR3 similarity clusters.

One entry per CDR3 protein, called by TCRdb with MiXCR from the RACE reads. The data hold approximately 97,000 distinct CDR3 sequences, with 27% observed a single time. As to time point: patch test 3, about 24 weeks after DPC sensitization. Treatment in this sample: therapeutic diphenylcyclopropenone sensitization with weekly scalp DPC. Germline V gives CDR1 MDHEN, CDR2 SYDVKM. The J segment lost 1 base and the V segment lost 3 bases, leaving 11 bases of the junction unmatched. This CDR3 has 18 amino acids. The starting material was whole blood, obtained in connection with sensitization to the hapten diphenylcyclopropenone (DPC). The TCR sequence derives from a man aged 35-49 years with alopecia areata. Some clones in this sample may be carry-over from other donors' samples. The genes are TRBV28 and TRBJ2-5; 10 bases are a match to TRBD2. The CDR3 nucleotides are TGTGCCAGCAGTTTCGGGGCTAGCGGGAGTAGAGGCCAAGAGACCCAGTACTTC. This encodes CASSFGASGSRGQETQYF.